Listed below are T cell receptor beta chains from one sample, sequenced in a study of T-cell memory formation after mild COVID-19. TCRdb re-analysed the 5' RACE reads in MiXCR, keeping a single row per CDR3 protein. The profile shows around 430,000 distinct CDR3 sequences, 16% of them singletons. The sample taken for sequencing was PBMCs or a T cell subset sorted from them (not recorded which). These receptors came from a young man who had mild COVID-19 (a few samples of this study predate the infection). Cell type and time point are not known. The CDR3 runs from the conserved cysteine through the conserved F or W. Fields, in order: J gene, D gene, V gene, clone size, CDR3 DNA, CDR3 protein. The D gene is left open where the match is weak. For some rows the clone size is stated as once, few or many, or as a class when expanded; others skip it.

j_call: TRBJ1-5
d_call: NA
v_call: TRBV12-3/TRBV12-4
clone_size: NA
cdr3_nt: TGTGCCAGCAGTTTAAACGAGCATCAGCCCCAGCATTTT
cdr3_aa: CASSLNEHQPQHF

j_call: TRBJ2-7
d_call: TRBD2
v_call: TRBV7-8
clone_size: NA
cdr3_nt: TGTGCCAGCGCACGGGGACTAGCGTCCTACGAGCAGTACTTC
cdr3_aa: CASARGLASYEQYF

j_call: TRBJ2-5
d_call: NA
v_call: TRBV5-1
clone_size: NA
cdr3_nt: TGCGCCAGCAGCCCGAATTCTCAAGAGACCCAGTACTTC
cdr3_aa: CASSPNSQETQYF

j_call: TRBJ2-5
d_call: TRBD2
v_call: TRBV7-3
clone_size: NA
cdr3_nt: TGTGCCAGCAGCTCCAGGGCGGGGGGGCTCGAGACCCAGTACTTC
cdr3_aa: CASSSRAGGLETQYF

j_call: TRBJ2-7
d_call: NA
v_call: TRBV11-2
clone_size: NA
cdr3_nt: TGTGCCAGCAGCCCCGAGCGCATTTTATCCTACGAGCAGTACTTC
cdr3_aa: CASSPERILSYEQYF

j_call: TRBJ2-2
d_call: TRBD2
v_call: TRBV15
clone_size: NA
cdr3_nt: TGTGCCACCAGCAGAGGAGCGGGGGCCATAAACACCGGGGAGCTGTTTTTT
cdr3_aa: CATSRGAGAINTGELFF

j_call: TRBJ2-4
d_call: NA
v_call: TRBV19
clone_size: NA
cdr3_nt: TGTGCCAGTAGAATCCGGGCCACTCTAAACATTCAGTACTTC
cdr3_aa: CASRIRATLNIQYF

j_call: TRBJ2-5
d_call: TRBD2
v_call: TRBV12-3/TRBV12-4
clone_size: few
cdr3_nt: TGTGCCAGCAGTCCCCCCGTTGCTAGCGGTGTTAGGACCCAGTACTTC
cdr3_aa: CASSPPVASGVRTQYF

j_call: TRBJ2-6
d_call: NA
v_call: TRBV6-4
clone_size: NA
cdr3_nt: TGTGCCAGCAGAGCGGACTCCTCTGGGGCCAACGTCCTGACTTTC
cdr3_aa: CASRADSSGANVLTF

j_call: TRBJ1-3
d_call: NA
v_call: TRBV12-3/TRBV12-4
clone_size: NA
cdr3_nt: TGTGCCAGCAGATCGGGGGAGAGTTCTGGAAACACCATATATTTT
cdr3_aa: CASRSGESSGNTIYF

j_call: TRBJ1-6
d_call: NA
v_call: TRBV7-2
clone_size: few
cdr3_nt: TGTGCCAGCAGCCCGAGGGCAGGGGTTTCACCCCTCCACTTT
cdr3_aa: CASSPRAGVSPLHF

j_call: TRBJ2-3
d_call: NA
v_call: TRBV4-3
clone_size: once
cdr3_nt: TGCGCCAGCAGCCATACGACAGGCACAGATACGCAGTATTTT
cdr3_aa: CASSHTTGTDTQYF

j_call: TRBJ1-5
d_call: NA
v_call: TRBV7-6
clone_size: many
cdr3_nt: TGTGCCAGCAGCCCATCGAGGGGCAATCAGCCCCAGCATTTT
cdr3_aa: CASSPSRGNQPQHF

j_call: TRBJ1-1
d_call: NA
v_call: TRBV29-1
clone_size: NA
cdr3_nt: TGCAGCGTTGGGATAGGGGTGGAGGGCACTGAAGCTTTCTTT
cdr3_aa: CSVGIGVEGTEAFF

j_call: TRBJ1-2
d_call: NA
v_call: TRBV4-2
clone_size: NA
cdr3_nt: TGTGCCAGCAGCCAAGGGGTGAACAGCCCCTATGGCTACACCTTC
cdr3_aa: CASSQGVNSPYGYTF